Listed below are T cell receptor beta chains from one sample, sequenced in a study of spatial heterogeneity in lung cancer. TCRdb fed the 5' RACE reads into MiXCR, producing one record per CDR3 protein. The sample lists about 6,000 distinct CDR3 sequences, roughly a tenth seen once, with 25% in the top ten. The material was lung tumor tissue, obtained at surgery. Receptor source: a female donor with early-stage non-small cell lung cancer. Both conserved end residues are trimmed from each CDR3. D genes are given only for firm matches.

v_call	j_call	d_call	cdr3_aa
TRBV5-6	TRBJ2-2	TRBD1	ASRDQTGSANTGELF
TRBV9	TRBJ2-2	NA	ASSSRPGQRAGELF
TRBV12-3/TRBV12-4	TRBJ2-2	TRBD2	ASSSITSGGGTEELF
TRBV20-1	TRBJ1-6	NA	SARTVINSPLH
TRBV7-3	TRBJ2-3	NA	ASSPHFNTDTQY
TRBV7-9	TRBJ2-1	NA	ASSLGEVLRDNEQF
TRBV7-4	TRBJ1-1	NA	ASSRGSWDAEAF
TRBV12-3/TRBV12-4	TRBJ2-3	NA	ASSLSSASTDTQY
TRBV6-5	TRBJ2-3	NA	ASSPSPGVGTDTQY
TRBV27	TRBJ2-3	NA	ASRSRPLGDTQY
TRBV27	TRBJ1-5	NA	ASSLSFRGVNQPQH
TRBV27	TRBJ2-3	TRBD2	ASSRRRLAGGFTDTQY
TRBV9	TRBJ2-1	TRBD2	ASSVAGGRFTEQF
TRBV5-6	TRBJ2-1	NA	ASRVDYNEQF
TRBV20-1	TRBJ1-1	TRBD1	SARDGVDRWSTEAF
TRBV12-3/TRBV12-4	TRBJ2-4	NA	ASSLSGEDIQY
TRBV6-5	TRBJ1-1	NA	ASSYSGQKRAEAF
TRBV2	TRBJ1-5	NA	ASSWTSSNQPQH
TRBV5-5	TRBJ1-1	NA	ASSPYPNTEAF
TRBV9	TRBJ1-6	TRBD1	ASSPSGTGDSPLH
TRBV12-3/TRBV12-4	TRBJ2-1	TRBD2	ASTLAGAINEQF
TRBV27	TRBJ2-1	NA	ASSLSSGLIFYNEQF
TRBV3-1	TRBJ1-1	NA	ASSHLEVTEAF
TRBV5-1	TRBJ1-2	TRBD1	ASSLLVAGGVEGYT
TRBV5-6	TRBJ1-2	NA	ASSLRERGYT
TRBV9	TRBJ2-7	TRBD2	ASSLRAGETYEQY
TRBV20-1	TRBJ2-3	NA	SANAGTYTQY
TRBV7-9	TRBJ1-1	NA	ASSTGGSGEAF
TRBV5-4	TRBJ2-1	TRBD2	ASTPSGDNEQF
TRBV10-3	TRBJ2-1	TRBD1	AISGTGADNEQF
TRBV5-1	TRBJ2-1	NA	ASSQGQYNEQF
TRBV6-5	TRBJ1-1	NA	ASSFRNTLGNTEAF
TRBV6-2/TRBV6-3	TRBJ2-3	TRBD2	ASRGERGLGDTQY
TRBV7-2	TRBJ1-5	NA	ASRGGAGQPQH
TRBV18	TRBJ2-4	NA	ASSPPIRGDINIQY
TRBV4-3	TRBJ2-7	NA	ASSQDARDSEQY
TRBV6-2/TRBV6-3	TRBJ2-7	NA	ASSSTLSLFKQY
TRBV11-2	TRBJ2-1	NA	ASSSTTGYNEQF
TRBV29-1	TRBJ2-5	TRBD1	SVGGQGETQY
TRBV7-2	TRBJ1-1	NA	ASSLGPGSGTEAF
TRBV3-1	TRBJ2-7	TRBD2	ASSDIRSGGAQNEQY
TRBV18	TRBJ1-6	NA	ASSPARESPLH
TRBV15	TRBJ2-1	NA	ATSRVRFVGKGYNEQF
TRBV24-1	TRBJ2-1	TRBD2	ATRLAGARMNNEQF
TRBV3-1	TRBJ1-1	NA	ASSLGVGSGSTEAF
TRBV24-1	TRBJ2-5	NA	ATSGDNIETQY
TRBV7-3	TRBJ1-1	NA	ASSPAIGAEAF
TRBV7-3	TRBJ2-2	TRBD1	ASSTGASGELF
TRBV27	TRBJ2-3	TRBD2	ASSRRRLAGGLTDTQY
TRBV5-4	TRBJ2-7	NA	ASSLPRAHPNEQY
TRBV15	TRBJ1-3	NA	ATSRDEGSGNTIY
TRBV20-1	TRBJ1-2	NA	SATIHDTRGYT
TRBV9	TRBJ2-1	TRBD2	ASSVSSGGYYNEQF